Below, one T cell receptor beta chain is given with its context. No antigen is known for it. Donors consisted of healthy bone marrow donors. The sample is drawn from a study of cytomegalovirus exposure and HLA in healthy donors. The CDR3 is 15 residues long. V lost 3 bases to trimming and J lost 2 bases; unmatched junction nucleotides: 5. Per germline, CDR1 LGHNA and CDR2 YSLEER. Findings and limits, study-wide: Roughly even sequencing depth across donors was the assumption behind the presence/absence analyses. Rare TCR sequences dominated, though some public TCRs recurred in many donors.

The PCR contained 60 Vbeta and 13 Jbeta primers. Only in-frame clones appear in the TCRdb table, and some are missing; sequencing was by immunoSEQ multiplex PCR. The sample contains under 200,000 clones, around 85% of which appear only once. This clonotype was sampled from a human donor in good health. The sequenced sample consisted of PBMCs. The rearrangement uses TRBV4-3 and TRBJ2-3; 7 bases align to TRBD1. The CDR3 DNA is TGCGCCAGCAGCCACCAGACAGGGATCACAGATACGCAGTATTTT. Encoded protein: CASSHQTGITDTQYF.